This entry lists 31 T cell receptor beta chains sequenced from one sample in a study of cytomegalovirus exposure and HLA in healthy donors. With 60 Vbeta and 13 Jbeta primers, the PCR was carried out. Generated by immunoSEQ multiplex PCR, the TCRdb table keeps only in-frame clones and is missing some. The data show over 95,000 clones, 82% seen once. The specimen was PBMCs. These TCRs come from a woman aged 18-29 years in good health and CMV-seronegative.

The gene calls are TRBV29-1 and TRBJ2-5, with D uncertain. The CDR3 sequence is 13 residues long. CDR1 SQVTM and CDR2 ANQGSEA come from the germline V gene. V was cut by 4 bases and J by 2 bases, with 11 bases left in between. The CDR3 region is CSVGISSQETQYF. The CDR3 coding sequence is TGCAGCGTTGGAATTTCTAGTCAAGAGACCCAGTACTTC.

J is TRBJ2-7 and V is TRBV7-9; TRBD1 matches at 8 bases. V lost 3 bases to trimming and J lost 2 bases; unmatched junction nucleotides: 18. CDR1 SEHNR and CDR2 FQNEAQ come from the germline V gene (reference sequence). There are 19 residues in the CDR3. The CDR3 spells CASSFPDVVTGASPYEQYF. The DNA of the CDR3 is TGTGCCAGCAGCTTCCCTGACGTCGTGACAGGGGCCTCCCCCTACGAGCAGTACTTC.

The chain uses TRBV6-1 and TRBJ1-2; D uncertain. V was cut by 0 bases and J by 4 bases, with 9 bases left in between. The germline V gene encodes CDR1 MNHNS and CDR2 SASEGT. The CDR3 is 14 residues long. CDR3 residues: CASSEASQVYGYTF. The CDR3 DNA is TGTGCCAGCAGTGAAGCTAGTCAGGTCTATGGCTACACCTTC.

The rearrangement uses TRBV7-2 and TRBJ1-5; TRBD1 matches at 7 bases. There are 12 residues in the CDR3. V dropped 7 bases and J dropped 6; count of bases not matched to a gene: 3. From germline, CDR1 is SGHTA and CDR2 FQGNSA. In DNA form, the CDR3 reads TGTGCCAGCACCCCAGGGGGTCAGCCCCAGCATTTT. Translated, it gives CASTPGGQPQHF.

The chain combines TRBV6-5 with TRBJ1-2, with 9 bases that match TRBD1. Losses at the gene ends were 6 bases for V and 4 bases for J; bases not matched to a gene: 9. Germline CDR1 reads MNHEY; CDR2 reads SVGAGI. The CDR3 spans 15 residues. The CDR3 DNA sequence: TGTGCCAGCAGGCCGGTTACAGGGGGCGTCTATGGCTACACCTTC. This translates into CASRPVTGGVYGYTF.

Points on this clone: At one end the junction does not follow the germline gene, possibly because of a read error. The chain recombines TRBV7-9 with TRBJ1-2; D is unresolved. The germline V gene encodes CDR1 SEHNR and CDR2 FQNEAQ (reference sequence). This CDR3 is 11 amino acids long. CDR3 in amino acids: CASSLERPFLF. The CDR3 nucleotides are TGTGCCAGCAGCTTAGAGCGCCCTTTCCTCTTC.

V usage is TRBV7-9 and J usage is TRBJ2-2; unclear D gene. The CDR3 is 15 amino acids. CDR1 and CDR2 from the germline V gene are SEHNR and FQNEAQ (reference sequence). V lost 1 base and J lost 3, with 9 bases in between. This CDR3 is CASSLGPPDTGELFF. In DNA form, the CDR3 reads TGTGCCAGCAGCTTAGGTCCTCCTGACACCGGGGAGCTGTTTTTT.

V and J are TRBV5-1 and TRBJ1-2; D unclear. Per the germline V gene, CDR1 is SGHRS and CDR2 is YFSETQ. CDR3 length equals 15 residues. V dropped 4 bases and J dropped 4 bases, with 17 bases sitting between them. For the CDR3, the DNA is TGCGCCAGCAGCCGCCTCGGGAGGGTGGGCTATGGCTACACCTTC. Protein product: CASSRLGRVGYGYTF.

V usage is TRBV25-1 and J usage is TRBJ2-5; D remains unclear. The germline CDR1 and CDR2 sequences are MGHDK and SYGVNS. This CDR3 comprises 14 residues. The germline V and J ends were trimmed by 4 bases and 9 bases, with 18 bases remaining between them. The CDR3: CASSAGLQEKAQYF. In nucleotides, the CDR3 is TGTGCCAGCAGTGCCGGGTTACAAGAGAAGGCCCAGTACTTC.

This clone was found once. The chain recombines TRBV30 with TRBJ1-6; no clear D gene. The CDR3 loop spans 14 amino acids. With 2 bases removed from V and 3 bases from J, the gap between germline ends came to 8 bases. Germline V gene sequence: CDR1 GTSNPN, CDR2 SVGIG (reference sequence). The CDR3 loop reads CAWSSPGYNSPLHF. In DNA form, the CDR3 reads TGTGCCTGGAGTTCCCCAGGCTATAATTCACCCCTCCACTTT.

The chain employs TRBV7-8 and TRBJ1-1; D not resolved. The CDR3 consists of 14 residues. CDR1 and CDR2 from the germline V gene are SGHVS and FQNEAQ. The V end was cut by 1 base, the J end by 0 bases, with 6 bases between. In DNA, the CDR3 is TGTGCCAGCAGCTTAGGGGCAGTGAACACTGAAGCTTTCTTT. This codes for CASSLGAVNTEAFF.

The CDR3 loop is CASSRKWTDNEQFF. The CDR3 DNA is TGTGCCAGCAGTAGAAAGTGGACAGACAATGAGCAGTTCTTC. The chain recombines TRBV27 with TRBJ2-1, with D tentatively TRBD1 (6 bases). This CDR3 has 14 residues. CDR1 is MNHEY, CDR2 SMNVEV, per germline (reference sequence). The V end lost 5 bases, the J end lost 5 bases, and 13 bases lay between the germline ends.

The rearrangement uses TRBV5-1 and TRBJ1-4; TRBD1 matches 7 bases. The germline CDR1 and CDR2 sequences are SGHRS and YFSETQ. J lost 5 bases, V lost 3 bases, and 7 bases had no gene match. The length of the CDR3 is 15 residues. CDR3 nucleotide sequence: TGCGCCAGCAGCTCCCAGGACAGGTTAAATGAAAAACTGTTTTTT. As protein: CASSSQDRLNEKLFF.

This clone has more than one count but fewer than ten. V gene TRBV19 combines with J gene TRBJ2-7, with a weak D call TRBD2 (6 bases). Germline CDR1 LNHDA, CDR2 SQIVND (reference sequence). The CDR3 runs 15 residues. V lost 1 base and J 2 bases, leaving 12 bases between the germline ends. CDR3: CASSIGPGRTYEQYF. DNA for the CDR3: TGTGCCAGTAGTATAGGCCCCGGGAGAACCTACGAGCAGTACTTC.

This clone was detected only once. This chain joins TRBV28 and TRBJ2-7; D is uncertain. Germline V gene data show CDR1 as MDHEN and CDR2 as SYDVKM. The CDR3 has 14 residues. The ends were cut back, 4 bases at V and 4 bases at J, with 14 bases in the middle. CDR3 coding DNA: TGTGCCAGCAGTTCGTCAGACATATCTTACGAGCAGTACGTC. This sequence encodes CASSSSDISYEQYV.

This clone was recorded once. The chain employs TRBV9 and TRBJ1-5, with D hard to call. CDR3 length equals 15 residues. In germline, CDR1 is SGDLS, CDR2 YYNGEE. Trimming cost V 0 bases and J 0 bases, with 7 bases left between them. The CDR3 sequence is CASSVGGNSNQPQHF. The DNA for the CDR3 is TGTGCCAGCAGCGTAGGAGGGAATAGCAATCAGCCCCAGCATTTT.

The chain uses TRBV12-1 and TRBJ2-3; TRBD2 is the table's D call, not checked against the DNA. TRBV12-1 is assigned pseudogene status. CDR3 length: 15 amino acids. CDR3 nucleotides: TGTGCCAGCAGCTGGACTAGCGGGAGCACAGATACGCAGTATTTT. Residues: CASSWTSGSTDTQYF.

This clone was recorded once. V gene TRBV4-1 combines with J gene TRBJ2-5; TRBD2 is a possible D gene (5 bases). The CDR3 is 15 amino acids. In germline, CDR1 is MGHRA, CDR2 YSYEKL. The V end was cut by 1 base, the J end by 3 bases, with 12 bases between. The DNA for the CDR3 is TGCGCCAGCAGCCAAGTGGCGAAGGGAGAAGAGACCCAGTACTTC. It codes for CASSQVAKGEETQYF.

The chain employs TRBV4-3 and TRBJ1-2; D unclear. Trimming removed 0 bases at V and 7 bases at J, with 15 bases between. This CDR3 is built from 15 residues. Germline V lookup: CDR1 LGHNA, CDR2 YSLEER. The CDR3 DNA sequence: TGCGCCAGCAGCCAAGAGCGGGCCGGGAGGAGTGGCTACACCTTC. Amino acid sequence: CASSQERAGRSGYTF.

This clone was picked up one time. This rearrangement joins TRBV29-1 to TRBJ2-1; possibly TRBD2 for D (5 bases). CDR1 and CDR2 from the germline V gene are SQVTM and ANQGSEA. CDR3 size: 14 residues. Trimming cost V 0 bases and J 8 bases, with 14 bases left between them. In DNA, the CDR3 is TGCAGCGTTGAAGAAAATCCTAGGAGGTATGAGCAGTTCTTC. Protein sequence: CSVEENPRRYEQFF.

This rearrangement joins TRBV19 to TRBJ2-1, with 14 bases fitting TRBD2. The CDR3 extends over 18 amino acids. The germline V gene encodes CDR1 LNHDA and CDR2 SQIVND (reference sequence). The ends lost 3 bases at V and 1 base at J; junction bases unmatched: 5. The CDR3 region has the DNA TGTGCCAGTAGTATTAGGGGACTAGCGGGGGATTCCTACAATGAGCAGTTCTTC. Protein: CASSIRGLAGDSYNEQFF.

This clone was detected only once. This chain joins TRBV28 and TRBJ1-5; 8 bases match TRBD1. With V trimmed by 7 bases and J by 8 bases, 10 bases remained unmatched. Germline V gene lookup returns CDR1 MDHEN and CDR2 SYDVKM. CDR3 length: 14 amino acids. CDR3 region: CASTTGTGDEPQHF. The CDR3 DNA reads TGTGCCAGCACTACCGGGACAGGAGATGAGCCCCAGCATTTT. Drawing the rest from reference TRBV28 and TRBJ1-5, the complete variable domain is DVKVTQSSRYLVKRTGEKVFLECVQDMDHENMFWYRQDPGLGLRLIYFSYDVKMKEKGDIPEGYSVSREKKERFSLILESASTNQTSMYLCASTTGTGDEPQHFGDGTRLSIL.

The V and J genes are TRBV6-6 and TRBJ1-5; 9 bases agree with TRBD1. The germline V gene has CDR1 MNHNY and CDR2 SVGAGI (reference sequence). There are 14 residues in the CDR3. Trimming removed 7 bases from V and 4 bases from J; junction bases left unmatched: 5. The CDR3 DNA reads TGTGCCAGCACGGGACAGGGAAGGAATCAGCCCCAGCATTTT. It is translated as CASTGQGRNQPQHF.

This clone showed up just a few times. The gene calls are TRBV7-9 and TRBJ2-2; 7 bases align to TRBD1. The V gene end was trimmed by 4 bases and the J gene end by 1 base; junction bases not matched to a gene: 3. This CDR3 has 15 residues. CDR1 and CDR2 from the germline V gene are SEHNR and FQNEAQ (reference sequence). DNA of the CDR3: TGTGCCAGCAGCTCGAGGGACAGGAACACCGGGGAGCTGTTTTTT. It yields the protein CASSSRDRNTGELFF. Using reference TRBV7-9 and TRBJ2-2 for the parts outside the CDR3, the full variable domain is DTGVSQNPRHKITKRGQNVTFRCDPISEHNRLYWYRQTLGQGPEFLTYFQNEAQLEKSRLLSDRFSAERPKGSFSTLEIQRTEQGDSAMYLCASSSRDRNTGELFFGEGSRLTVL.

This clone has only a few counts. The chain is built from TRBV25-1 and TRBJ1-5; 8 positions agree with TRBD1. The CDR3 has 15 amino acids. CDR1 is MGHDK and CDR2 is SYGVNS in the germline V gene. The junction had 4 bases not matched to a gene; V was cut back by 0 bases and J by 6 bases. The CDR3 nucleotides are TGTGCCAGCAGTGAATATGGACAGGGCACTCAGCCCCAGCATTTT. It encodes CASSEYGQGTQPQHF. Combining the CDR3 with reference TRBV25-1 and TRBJ1-5 gives the whole variable domain EADIYQTPRYLVIGTGKKITLECSQTMGHDKMYWYQQDPGMELHLIHYSYGVNSTEKGDLSSESTVSRIRTEHFPLTLESARPSHTSQYLCASSEYGQGTQPQHFGDGTRLSIL.

V gene TRBV12-5 combines with J gene TRBJ1-5, with a weak D call TRBD1 (6 bases). The length of the CDR3 is 18 residues. V was shortened by 0 bases and J by 2 bases, with 17 bases between the two germline ends. Germline CDR1 is LGHNT and CDR2 is FRNRAP. The CDR3 nucleotides read TGTGCTAGTGGTTTGGTACTAGGCGGCGGGGGCCGCAATCAGCCCCAGCATTTT. The encoded protein is CASGLVLGGGGRNQPQHF.

The chain links TRBV2 to TRBJ2-7; a possible D gene is TRBD1 (5 bases). The V gene lost 4 bases and the J gene lost 1 base, with 17 bases spanning the gap. The CDR3 consists of 16 residues. The germline V gene encodes CDR1 SNHLY and CDR2 FYNNEI. CDR3 sequence: CASSVLTGFVSYEQYF. In DNA, the CDR3 is TGTGCCAGCAGTGTATTAACAGGATTTGTGTCCTACGAGCAGTACTTC.

This clone was detected only a few times. This chain connects TRBV30 to TRBJ1-3, with TRBD1 as a possible D gene (6 bases). Germline assignment: CDR1 GTSNPN and CDR2 SVGIG (reference sequence). V shed 5 bases and J shed 7 bases, with 18 bases lying between them. The length of the CDR3 is 14 residues. CDR3 nucleotide sequence: TGTGCCTGGGCCCAGGACAGATCCCGTAACACCATATATTTT. Residues: CAWAQDRSRNTIYF.

This chain links TRBV28 with TRBJ2-1, with 9 bases matching TRBD2. In germline, CDR1 is MDHEN, CDR2 SYDVKM. This CDR3 contains 15 residues. V shed 2 bases and J 4 bases; nucleotides not matched to a gene: 3. The CDR3 bases are TGTGCCAGCAGTTTAAGACTAGCGGCTTACAATGAGCAGTTCTTC. Its protein is CASSLRLAAYNEQFF.

CDR3 sequence: CASSQGPGDREYTEAFF. DNA of the CDR3: TGCGCCAGCAGCCAAGGCCCGGGGGACAGGGAGTACACTGAAGCTTTCTTT. The chain has TRBV4-3 and TRBJ1-1; 9 bases are shared with TRBD1. Germline V gives CDR1 LGHNA, CDR2 YSLEER. The CDR3 totals 17 residues. V dropped 1 base and J dropped 3; count of bases not matched to a gene: 9.

V is TRBV7-8 and J is TRBJ1-2; D not certain. The CDR3 is 16 residues long. The germline V gene has CDR1 SGHVS and CDR2 FQNEAQ. V gave up 1 base and J gave up 4 bases, with 16 bases separating them. The CDR3 coding sequence is TGTGCCAGCAGCTTAGGTTTAGGAGGTCTTGGCTATGGCTACACCTTC. It specifies CASSLGLGGLGYGYTF.